This T cell receptor beta chain appears in the sequencing data of a study of human T cells and chemical hapten exposure (dated by TCRdb to the early 2020s). At the level of the whole study: For sensitization, 2% DPC in acetone was applied to a 2 cm by 2 cm area of upper inner arm skin. Throughout the study period of roughly 24 weeks, patients also received therapeutic DPC doses to the scalp every week. Patch tests used Finn chambers with 0.01% DPC on the upper back, scored after 6 days by International Contact Dermatitis Research Group standards. The patient cohort, mostly female, included alopecia areata with under or over 50% scalp involvement, alopecia totalis and alopecia universalis. Libraries were pooled for sequencing, and per-sample TCR yields varied mainly because of small differences in library volumes within the pool. The study tracked peripheral blood TCR repertoire changes in vivo during primary and secondary sensitization to the hapten diphenylcyclopropenone (DPC) in alopecia patients. Patient blood was sampled pre-sensitization (week 0) and at 2, 6 and about 24 weeks after DPC sensitization. Blood for TCR sequencing was provided by twenty-nine alopecia patients at one to four time points (pre-sensitization, 2, 6 and 24 weeks).

The sample's time point label is to be understood as: pre-sensitization, week 0. Sample treatment or condition, as interpreted from the label and publication: therapeutic diphenylcyclopropenone sensitization with weekly scalp DPC. At each patch-test visit, blood was drawn before the patch test was applied. Patients were eligible if aged 18 to 70, diagnosed with alopecia and judged suitable for DPC therapy, and pregnant patients were excluded. Total RNA was isolated from unfractionated whole blood collected in Tempus Blood RNA tubes. Points the paper makes about the study in general: Because every patient had alopecia, a presumed autoimmune disease, the patients' immune response might differ from that of healthy individuals. A positive correlation was found between the number of PT1 expanded TCRs and patch test score, with significance reached at thresholds 8, 16 and 32 but not 4. Significantly more large CDR3 similarity clusters were formed by expanded TCRs than by pre-sensitization or healthy control sets, consistent with antigen-driven responses. No change with DPC sensitization was found in the number of TCRs above 1 in 1000 frequency, and no evidence of global repertoire structure alterations was found. After repeated subsampling, changes were observed in the strength of the expansion versus patch-test correlation and in the threshold at which the correlation became significant.

The trim is 1 base for V and 5 bases for J, with a gap of 14 bases between the germline ends. The germline V gene provides CDR1 SQVTM and CDR2 ANQGSEA. The CDR3 holds 14 amino acids from the cysteine to the phenylalanine. Of the read, only the CDR3 DNA is kept; its 42 bases are in frame from base 1. The library was generated by RACE. TCRdb names NextSeq 500 as the instrument used. During library preparation, unique molecular identifiers were attached to individual cDNA molecules so that TCRs could be counted in a quantitative, reproducible way. Both TCR alpha and TCR beta chains were sequenced from each blood RNA sample. The authors processed their data as follows. A median of about 87,000 TCRs per sample was observed, with a range of about 23,224 to 690,600. V, J and CDR3 annotation of the TCR reads was carried out using the Decombinator software suite. For the PS versus PT1 abundance plots, all samples were subsampled to the same number of TCRs (28,000). TCRs were defined as expanded if absent before sensitization and observed at least eight times at the 2-week time point. Clones were called with MiXCR by TCRdb after fastp trimmed the public reads at Q25, and only in-frame beta chains were retained. When rows share a CDR3 protein, they turn into one entry using the most common DNA and genes. Here the V and J calls rest on TCRdb's processing, not on the authors' analysis. This sample lists over 300,000 distinct CDR3 sequences; less than 6.5% were detected once. Together, the top ten hold just over 2.5% of the sample.

Note on this clonotype: Its recognized antigen is unknown. Nothing much larger sits one base from this clone, and base qualities are not available.

The clonotype was recovered from a woman aged 50 to 60 with alopecia areata. Some clones in this sample may be carry-over from other donors' samples. The rearranged segments are TRBV29-1 and TRBJ1-1; perhaps TRBD1 is the D gene, with 5 bases matching. The specimen comprised whole blood, sampled in connection with sensitization to the hapten diphenylcyclopropenone (DPC). The CDR3 has the sequence CSVEVDSRRTEAFF. The DNA reads TGCAGCGTTGAAGTAGACAGCCGAAGGACTGAAGCTTTCTTT.